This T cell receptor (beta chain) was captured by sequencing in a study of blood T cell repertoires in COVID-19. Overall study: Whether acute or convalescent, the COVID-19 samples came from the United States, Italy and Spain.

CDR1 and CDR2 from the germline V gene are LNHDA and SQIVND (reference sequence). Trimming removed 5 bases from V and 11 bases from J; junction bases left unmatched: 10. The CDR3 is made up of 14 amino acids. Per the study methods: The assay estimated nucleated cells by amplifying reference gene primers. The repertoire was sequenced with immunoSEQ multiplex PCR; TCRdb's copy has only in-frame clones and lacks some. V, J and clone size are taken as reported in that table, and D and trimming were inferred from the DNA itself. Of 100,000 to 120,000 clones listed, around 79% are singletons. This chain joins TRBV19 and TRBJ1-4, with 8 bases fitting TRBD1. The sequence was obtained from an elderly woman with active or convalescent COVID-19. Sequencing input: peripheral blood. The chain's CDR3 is CASSLLGQGEKLFF. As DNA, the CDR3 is TGTGCCAGTAGTCTCCTAGGACAGGGAGAGAAACTGTTTTTT. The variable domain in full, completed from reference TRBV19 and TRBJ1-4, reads DGGITQSPKYLFRKEGQNVTLSCEQNLNHDAMYWYRQDPGQGLRLIYYSQIVNDFQKGDIAEGYSVSREKKESFPLTVTSAQKNPTAFYLCASSLLGQGEKLFFGSGTQLSVL.